This passage covers 19 T cell receptor beta chains from one sample sequenced in a study of shared clonotypes between healthy human individuals. The data were produced by immunoSEQ multiplex PCR, yet TCRdb's version contains in-frame clones alone and is incomplete. This sample has about 2 million clones; around 96% occur once, and the top ten carry about 1.1%. CD45RO-negative, CCR7-positively selected cells formed the naive CD8 fraction, excluding terminally differentiated effector memory CD45RA+ cells. The source material was naive CD8+ T cells sorted from blood. Receptors were obtained from a man aged 18 to 30 in good health.

V usage is TRBV28 and J usage is TRBJ1-5; no reliable D call. CDR3 length equals 15 residues. Trimming removed 3 bases at V and 2 bases at J, with 11 bases between. Germline CDR1 MDHEN, CDR2 SYDVKM. Here the CDR3 reads CASSLPRRGNQPQHF. The CDR3 nucleotides are TGTGCCAGCAGTTTGCCCAGGAGGGGCAATCAGCCCCAGCATTTT.

This chain connects TRBV4-1 to TRBJ1-4; D call uncertain. The CDR3 extends over 17 amino acids. Germline V gene data show CDR1 as MGHRA and CDR2 as YSYEKL. V lost 4 bases, J lost 0 bases, and 15 bases lay in between. This CDR3 reads CASSLLSVSATNEKLFF. For the CDR3, the DNA is TGCGCCAGCAGCCTCCTGTCGGTTTCTGCAACTAATGAAAAACTGTTTTTT.

The chain is built from TRBV7-9 and TRBJ1-3; perhaps TRBD1 as D (6 bases). The CDR3 sequence is 17 residues long. The V gene lost 5 bases and the J gene lost 0 bases, with 17 bases spanning the gap. CDR1 SEHNR and CDR2 FQNEAQ come from the germline V gene (reference sequence). The CDR3 protein is CASSPPQGVSSGNTIYF. The CDR3 nucleotides read TGTGCCAGCAGCCCACCACAGGGCGTAAGCTCTGGAAACACCATATATTTT.

The rearrangement uses TRBV9 and TRBJ2-1; 12 positions match TRBD2. CDR1 is SGDLS, CDR2 YYNGEE, per germline. The CDR3 contains 18 residues. V lost 3 bases to trimming and J lost 0 bases; unmatched junction nucleotides: 7. The CDR3 DNA is TGTGCCAGCAGCGGGGGACTAGCGGGTCCTAGCTCCTACAATGAGCAGTTCTTC. As protein: CASSGGLAGPSSYNEQFF. The full variable domain, with the rest looked up from reference TRBV9 and TRBJ2-1, is DSGVTQTPKHLITATGQRVTLRCSPRSGDLSVYWYQQSLDQGLQFLIQYYNGEERAKGNILERFSAQQFPDLHSELNLSSLELGDSALYFCASSGGLAGPSSYNEQFFGPGTRLTVL.

J is TRBJ1-1 and V is TRBV4-1; 8 bases align to TRBD1. The CDR3 has 14 amino acids. Germline V lookup: CDR1 MGHRA, CDR2 YSYEKL. V shed 5 bases, J shed 1 base, and the junction held 3 bases outside the gene matches. The DNA for the CDR3 is TGCGCCAGCAGCGGGGGACAGGAGAACACTGAAGCTTTCTTT. It translates to CASSGGQENTEAFF.

The V and J genes are TRBV9 and TRBJ1-4, with a weak D call TRBD1 (5 bases). The germline V gene encodes CDR1 SGDLS and CDR2 YYNGEE. V was clipped by 4 bases and J by 6 bases, with 16 bases between them. This CDR3 region has 15 residues. CDR3 protein: CASSSGRGEDEKLFF. The CDR3 coding sequence is TGTGCCAGCAGCTCCGGGAGGGGTGAAGATGAAAAACTGTTTTTT. Combining the CDR3 with reference TRBV9 and TRBJ1-4 gives the whole variable domain DSGVTQTPKHLITATGQRVTLRCSPRSGDLSVYWYQQSLDQGLQFLIQYYNGEERAKGNILERFSAQQFPDLHSELNLSSLELGDSALYFCASSSGRGEDEKLFFGSGTQLSVL.

This clone showed up just once. V and J are TRBV11-2 and TRBJ1-1, with D maybe TRBD1 (6 bases). Germline CDR1 and CDR2: SGHAT and FQNNGV. The germline V and J ends were trimmed by 4 bases and 4 bases, with 16 bases remaining between them. The CDR3 runs 15 residues. CDR3 protein: CASSSLAGEGTEAFF. In nucleotides, the CDR3 is TGTGCCAGCAGCTCCCTAGCAGGGGAGGGCACTGAAGCTTTCTTT. Variable domain in full (rest from reference TRBV11-2 and TRBJ1-1): EAGVAQSPRYKIIEKRQSVAFWCNPISGHATLYWYQQILGQGPKLLIQFQNNGVVDDSQLPKDRFSAERLKGVDSTLKIQPAKLEDSAVYLCASSSLAGEGTEAFFGQGTRLTVV.

The chain uses TRBV14 and TRBJ2-7; 9 bases fit TRBD1. The CDR3 has 15 residues. V was pared by 5 bases and J by 6 bases, with 11 bases of the junction left unmatched. Germline-derived CDR1 and CDR2 are SGHDN and FVKESK. The CDR3 DNA is TGTGCCAGCAGCGCAACTTCCGGGACAGGGAGCGAGCAGTACTTC. Its protein is CASSATSGTGSEQYF.

The rearrangement uses TRBV27 and TRBJ1-2; D is undetermined. Trimming pared 6 bases from V and 3 bases from J, leaving 14 bases between. Germline CDR1 MNHEY, CDR2 SMNVEV (reference sequence). CDR3 length: 14 residues. CDR3 nucleotide sequence: TGTGCCAGCAGCTTAGGTTTGGGCCACTATGGCTACACCTTC. It specifies CASSLGLGHYGYTF.

The chain has TRBV28 and TRBJ1-4, with 7 bases matching TRBD1. Trimming took 5 bases from V and 7 from J; bases not matched to a gene: 13. This CDR3 is built from 16 residues. The germline gives CDR1 MDHEN, CDR2 SYDVKM. The CDR3 coding sequence is TGTGCCAGCAGTCCCCTCGCCGAGGGGGCGTTTGAAAAACTGTTTTTT. Translated, it gives CASSPLAEGAFEKLFF.

The chain joins TRBV30 to TRBJ2-5, with a possible D match to TRBD1 (5 bases). The length of the CDR3 is 12 residues. CDR1 is GTSNPN and CDR2 is SVGIG in the germline V gene (reference sequence). V was trimmed by 0 bases and J by 7 bases, leaving 9 bases between them. The CDR3 bases are TGTGCCTGGAGTGTACGCAGGGCGACCCAGTACTTC. It codes for CAWSVRRATQYF.

The chain joins TRBV5-4 to TRBJ2-7; 8 nucleotides agree with TRBD2. With 4 bases clipped from V and 1 base from J, the junction kept 4 bases outside the gene matches. The CDR3 totals 14 residues. CDR1 and CDR2 (germline): SGHNT, YYREEE (reference sequence). The CDR3: CASSPGGASYEQYF. CDR3 in DNA: TGTGCCAGCAGCCCGGGGGGGGCTTCCTACGAGCAGTACTTC.

CDR3 in amino acids: CASSLVGGSYEQYF. CDR3 coding DNA: TGTGCCAGCAGCCTGGTAGGTGGCTCCTACGAGCAGTACTTC. The gene calls are TRBV6-5 and TRBJ2-7; no firm D call. Trimming removed 6 bases at V and 0 bases at J, with 12 bases between. Germline CDR1 and CDR2: MNHEY and SVGAGI. The CDR3 is 14 amino acids.

The chain employs TRBV18 and TRBJ2-2; 13 nucleotides line up with TRBD2. The CDR3 has 16 residues. V shed 0 bases, J shed 8 bases, and the junction held 3 bases outside the gene matches. Germline V gene data show CDR1 as KGHSH and CDR2 as LQKENI. The chain's CDR3 is CASSPPGLAGSGELFF. The CDR3 bases are TGTGCCAGCTCACCACCGGGACTAGCGGGGTCTGGGGAGCTGTTTTTT.

The rearrangement links TRBV27 to TRBJ2-3, with D uncertain. The CDR3 is made up of 13 amino acids. Trimming shortened V by 6 bases and J by 2 bases, and 9 bases separated the two germline ends. Germline V gives CDR1 MNHEY, CDR2 SMNVEV (reference sequence). CDR3 coding DNA: TGTGCCAGCAGACTCCCTAACACAGATACGCAGTATTTT. It translates to CASRLPNTDTQYF.

As DNA, the CDR3 is TGTGCCAGCAGCCCTTTGACAGGGGCTGCAGCTTTCTTT. This gives the protein CASSPLTGAAAFF. This chain uses TRBV14 with TRBJ1-1; TRBD1 agrees at 8 bases. This CDR3 is built from 13 residues. The V segment lost 4 bases and the J segment 10 bases; nucleotides outside the gene matches: 8. Germline V lookup: CDR1 SGHDN, CDR2 FVKESK. Variable domain in full (rest from reference TRBV14 and TRBJ1-1): EAGVTQFPSHSVIEKGQTVTLRCDPISGHDNLYWYRRVMGKEIKFLLHFVKESKQDESGMPNNRFLAERTGGTYSTLKVQPAELEDSGVYFCASSPLTGAAAFFGQGTRLTVV.

The gene calls are TRBV7-2 and TRBJ1-5; a possible D gene is TRBD1 (5 bases). The CDR3 runs 17 residues. CDR1 and CDR2 (germline): SGHTA, FQGNSA. Deletions cut 0 bases from V and 5 bases from J, with 17 bases between. The CDR3 DNA is TGTGCCAGCAGCTTAGCGCGGGGGGGACTGGGGTATCAGCCCCAGCATTTT. Translated, it gives CASSLARGGLGYQPQHF.

The chain carries TRBV2 and TRBJ2-1; TRBD2 is a possible D gene (5 bases). CDR3 length: 12 residues. V lost 6 bases and J 9 bases, leaving 12 bases between the germline ends. Germline values: CDR1 SNHLY, CDR2 FYNNEI. The CDR3, as DNA: TGTGCCAGCAGCGGCGGGTCCAGTGAGCAGTTCTTC. It encodes CASSGGSSEQFF.

Of note for this clone: Other DNA sequences within the sample encode an identical CDR3. The chain combines TRBV28 with TRBJ2-7, with D tentatively TRBD1 or TRBD2 (6 bases each). The CDR3 loop spans 13 amino acids. V dropped 4 bases and J dropped 4 bases, with 11 bases sitting between them. Germline V gene sequence: CDR1 MDHEN, CDR2 SYDVKM. The CDR3 DNA sequence: TGTGCCAGCAGTTCCCCGGGGGCGTACGAGCAGTACTTC. Residues: CASSSPGAYEQYF.